This entry lists 16 T cell receptor beta chains sequenced from one sample in a study of shared clonotypes between healthy human individuals. The protocol was immunoSEQ multiplex PCR, while the TCRdb copy is restricted to in-frame clones and leaves out a portion. The sample records 2 million to 3 million clones, more than 85% being singletons. What was sequenced was naive CD4+ T cells from PBMCs. The subset here: CD45RA+ positively selected. All receptors come from a man between 18 and 35 years old in good health. Some clones in this sample may be carry-over from other donors' samples.

This chain connects TRBV10-3 to TRBJ2-1; D gene ambiguous. Deletions cut 6 bases from V and 15 bases from J, with 24 bases between. The V gene's germline CDR1 is ENHRY and CDR2 SYGVKD. The CDR3 runs 14 residues. The CDR3 here is CAISSTNPLVSWFF. The DNA of the CDR3 is TGTGCCATCAGCTCCACTAACCCCCTCGTCAGTTGGTTCTTC.

This clone was seen a few times. The chain joins TRBV10-3 to TRBJ1-3; 12 bases map to TRBD1. The V segment lost 6 bases and the J segment 3 bases; nucleotides outside the gene matches: 9. This CDR3 contains 17 residues. CDR1 and CDR2 (germline): ENHRY, SYGVKD. The CDR3 spells CAIRPGQGAFNGNTIYF. DNA for the CDR3: TGTGCCATCAGGCCGGGACAGGGGGCTTTTAATGGAAACACCATATATTTT.

The chain employs TRBV7-2 and TRBJ2-3, with no clear D. Germline lookup yields CDR1 SGHTA and CDR2 FQGNSA. The V and J ends lost 5 bases and 1 base respectively, with 7 bases between them. The CDR3 has 13 amino acids. The CDR3 spells CASSPARTDTQYF. The CDR3 DNA sequence: TGTGCCAGCAGCCCAGCACGCACAGATACGCAGTATTTT.

The chain joins TRBV10-3 to TRBJ1-4; D possibly corresponds to TRBD1 (5 bases). The ends were cut back, 8 bases at V and 4 bases at J, with 8 bases in the middle. CDR3 length: 12 residues. CDR1 and CDR2 (germline): ENHRY, SYGVKD. In DNA form, the CDR3 reads TGTGCCATCCGGGACGGTAATGAAAAACTGTTTTTT. Its protein product is CAIRDGNEKLFF.

About this clone itself: The sample holds other DNA sequences that translate to the same CDR3. The CDR3 sequence is CSVVGAYEQYF. Written as DNA, the CDR3 is TGCAGCGTTGTGGGGGCCTACGAGCAGTACTTC. The V call is TRBV29-1, the J call TRBJ2-7; the D call may be TRBD1 or TRBD2 (5 bases each). The CDR3 sequence is 11 residues long. The V gene lost 4 bases and the J gene lost 2 bases, with 6 bases spanning the gap. Germline lookup yields CDR1 SQVTM and CDR2 ANQGSEA.

V and J are TRBV23-1 and TRBJ1-5; D remains ambiguous. TRBV23-1 belongs to the ORF category, with a function that is uncertain. The CDR3 is made up of 13 amino acids. Trimming took 10 bases from V and 1 from J, leaving 11 bases between them. The CDR3, as DNA: TGCGCCACACTTAATAGAAGCAATCAGCCCCAGCATTTT. This codes for CATLNRSNQPQHF.

This chain links TRBV5-1 with TRBJ1-3; D ambiguous. The CDR3 length is 13 residues. The ends were cut back, 4 bases at V and 0 bases at J, with 5 bases in the middle. Germline CDR1 reads SGHRS; CDR2 reads YFSETQ. CDR3 nucleotides: TGCGCCAGCAGCCCTGCCTCTGGAAACACCATATATTTT. Encoded protein: CASSPASGNTIYF.

The gene calls are TRBV6-9 and TRBJ2-1, with no clear D. CDR1 and CDR2 (germline): MNHGY, SVAAGI. Trimming left V 10 bases short and J 6 bases short, with 13 bases between. The length of the CDR3 is 12 residues. CDR3 in DNA: TGTGCCATCCAGAGAGGCTGCAATGAGCAGTTCTTC. Amino acids: CAIQRGCNEQFF.

The rearrangement links TRBV19 to TRBJ2-7; TRBD1 or TRBD2 may be the D gene (6 bases each). In germline, CDR1 is LNHDA, CDR2 SQIVND (reference sequence). The CDR3 covers 15 residues. The V and J ends lost 5 bases and 1 base respectively, with 15 bases between them. This chain's CDR3 is CASSPETGRSYEQYF. CDR3 DNA: TGTGCCAGTAGTCCAGAAACAGGGAGGTCCTACGAGCAGTACTTC.

The chain is built from TRBV5-4 and TRBJ2-1; D is possibly TRBD2 (6 bases). This CDR3 region has 15 residues. Germline CDR1 SGHNT, CDR2 YYREEE (reference sequence). The V and J ends lost 4 bases and 4 bases respectively, with 15 bases between them. This chain's CDR3 is CASSVVLADYNEQFF. CDR3 nucleotide sequence: TGTGCCAGCAGCGTGGTGTTAGCGGATTACAATGAGCAGTTCTTC.

The chain employs TRBV27 and TRBJ2-1, with 11 nucleotides matching TRBD2. Trimming removed 6 bases from V and 2 bases from J; junction bases left unmatched: 9. The germline gives CDR1 MNHEY, CDR2 SMNVEV (reference sequence). The CDR3 loop spans 17 amino acids. CDR3 in amino acids: CASSLLAGGRAYNEQFF. DNA of the CDR3: TGTGCCAGCAGCCTATTAGCGGGAGGGAGGGCCTACAATGAGCAGTTCTTC.

The CDR3 sequence is CATSRAFAGAQETQYF. As DNA, the CDR3 is TGTGCCACCAGCAGGGCTTTCGCGGGAGCCCAAGAGACCCAGTACTTC. The chain is built from TRBV15 and TRBJ2-5; 7 nucleotides align to TRBD2. The trim removed 3 bases at V and 1 base at J, leaving 8 bases unmatched. This CDR3 is 16 amino acids long. Per the germline V gene, CDR1 is LNHNV and CDR2 is YYDKDF (reference sequence).

The chain is built from TRBV5-5 and TRBJ2-3; D is unclear. The V gene's germline CDR1 is SGHKS and CDR2 YYEKEE (reference sequence). This CDR3 has 16 amino acids. V was cut by 4 bases and J by 2 bases, with 17 bases left in between. CDR3 residues: CASSAGLTVITDTQYF. The CDR3 nucleotides read TGTGCCAGCAGCGCCGGCCTTACAGTGATCACAGATACGCAGTATTTT.

The DNA of the CDR3 is TGTGCCAGCCGTTGGTCCTACACGGTTGGCACAGATACGCAGTATTTT. Protein: CASRWSYTVGTDTQYF. The chain joins TRBV2 to TRBJ2-3; unclear D gene. Per the germline V gene, CDR1 is SNHLY and CDR2 is FYNNEI. The ends were cut back, 8 bases at V and 1 base at J, with 19 bases in the middle. The CDR3 has 16 residues.

The rearrangement uses TRBV27 and TRBJ2-7, with a tentative D call TRBD2 (6 bases). Looked up from germline, CDR1 is MNHEY and CDR2 is SMNVEV (reference sequence). The CDR3 sequence is 14 residues long. The V end was cut by 5 bases, the J end by 6 bases, with 17 bases between. Written as DNA, the CDR3 is TGTGCCAGCAGTCCTCTTGGGGGAGGAGGCGAGCAGTACTTC. This gives the protein CASSPLGGGGEQYF.

The count of this clone is one. The chain couples TRBV21-1 to TRBJ2-7; TRBD1, the table's D call, was not compared with the DNA. TRBV21-1 is a listed pseudogene. This CDR3 contains 14 residues. Written as DNA, the CDR3 is TGTGCCAGCGGTGAGGACAGGGGGGGTGTCGAGCAGTACTTC. Protein: CASGEDRGGVEQYF.